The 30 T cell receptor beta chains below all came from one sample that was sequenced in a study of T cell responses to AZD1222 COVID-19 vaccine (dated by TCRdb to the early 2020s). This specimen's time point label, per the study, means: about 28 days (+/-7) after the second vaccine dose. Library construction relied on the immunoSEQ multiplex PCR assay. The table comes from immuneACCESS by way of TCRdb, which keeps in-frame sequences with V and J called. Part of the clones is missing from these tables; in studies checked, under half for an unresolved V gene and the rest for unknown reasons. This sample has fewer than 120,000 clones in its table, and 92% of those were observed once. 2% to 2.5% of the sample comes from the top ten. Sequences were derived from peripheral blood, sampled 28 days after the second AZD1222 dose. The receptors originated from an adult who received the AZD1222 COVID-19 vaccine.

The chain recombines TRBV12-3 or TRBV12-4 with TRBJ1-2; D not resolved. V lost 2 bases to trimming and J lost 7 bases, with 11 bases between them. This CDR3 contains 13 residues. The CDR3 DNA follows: TGTGCCAGCAGTTTAATGGGGTTGGGTGGCTACACCTTC. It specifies CASSLMGLGGYTF.

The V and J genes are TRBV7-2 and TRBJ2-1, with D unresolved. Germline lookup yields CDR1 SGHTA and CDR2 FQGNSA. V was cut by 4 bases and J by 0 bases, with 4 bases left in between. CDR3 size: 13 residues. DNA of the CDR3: TGTGCCAGCAGCTGGAGCTCCTACAATGAGCAGTTCTTC. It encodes CASSWSSYNEQFF.

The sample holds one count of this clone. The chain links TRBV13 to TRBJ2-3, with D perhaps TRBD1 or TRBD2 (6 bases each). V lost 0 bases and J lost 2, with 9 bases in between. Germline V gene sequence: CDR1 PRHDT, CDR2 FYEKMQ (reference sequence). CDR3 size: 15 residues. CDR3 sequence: CASSLGGGYTDTQYF. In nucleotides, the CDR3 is TGTGCCAGCAGCTTAGGCGGGGGCTACACAGATACGCAGTATTTT.

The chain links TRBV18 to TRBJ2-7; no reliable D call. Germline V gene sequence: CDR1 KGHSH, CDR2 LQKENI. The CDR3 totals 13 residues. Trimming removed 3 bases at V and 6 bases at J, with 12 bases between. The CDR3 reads CASSPSITGEQYF. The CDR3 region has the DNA TGTGCCAGCTCACCTTCAATCACGGGCGAGCAGTACTTC.

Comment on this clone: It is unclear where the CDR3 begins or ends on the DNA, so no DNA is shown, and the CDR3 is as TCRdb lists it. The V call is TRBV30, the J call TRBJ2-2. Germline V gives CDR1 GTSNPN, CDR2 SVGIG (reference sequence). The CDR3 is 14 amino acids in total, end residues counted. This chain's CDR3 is CAWSVLRATGELFF.

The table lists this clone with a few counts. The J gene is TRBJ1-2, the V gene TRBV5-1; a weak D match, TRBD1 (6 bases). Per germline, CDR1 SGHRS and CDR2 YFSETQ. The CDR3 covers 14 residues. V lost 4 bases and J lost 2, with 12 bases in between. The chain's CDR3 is CASSQGTVNYGYTF. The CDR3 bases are TGCGCCAGCAGCCAGGGGACCGTAAACTATGGCTACACCTTC.

The CDR3 sequence: CASSPGLEAFF. In DNA, the CDR3 is TGTGCCAGCAGCCCCGGACTTGAAGCTTTCTTT. The gene calls are TRBV9 and TRBJ1-1; no clear D. The V gene lost 4 bases and the J gene lost 7 bases, with 8 bases spanning the gap. This CDR3 region has 11 residues. Looked up from germline, CDR1 is SGDLS and CDR2 is YYNGEE. Variable domain in full (rest from reference TRBV9 and TRBJ1-1): DSGVTQTPKHLITATGQRVTLRCSPRSGDLSVYWYQQSLDQGLQFLIQYYNGEERAKGNILERFSAQQFPDLHSELNLSSLELGDSALYFCASSPGLEAFFGQGTRLTVV.

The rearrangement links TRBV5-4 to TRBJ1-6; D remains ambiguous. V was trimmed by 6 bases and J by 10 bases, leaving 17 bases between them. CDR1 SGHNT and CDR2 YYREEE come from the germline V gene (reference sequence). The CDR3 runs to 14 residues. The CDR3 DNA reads TGTGCCAGCACCCTCGAGCGGTCGCGGTCACCCCTCCACTTT. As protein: CASTLERSRSPLHF.

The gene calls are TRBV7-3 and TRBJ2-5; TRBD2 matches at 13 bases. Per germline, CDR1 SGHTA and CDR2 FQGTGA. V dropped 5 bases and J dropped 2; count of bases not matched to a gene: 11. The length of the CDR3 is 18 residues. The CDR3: CASSASTSGGAWQETQYF. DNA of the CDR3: TGTGCCAGCAGCGCTAGCACTAGCGGGGGGGCGTGGCAAGAGACCCAGTACTTC.

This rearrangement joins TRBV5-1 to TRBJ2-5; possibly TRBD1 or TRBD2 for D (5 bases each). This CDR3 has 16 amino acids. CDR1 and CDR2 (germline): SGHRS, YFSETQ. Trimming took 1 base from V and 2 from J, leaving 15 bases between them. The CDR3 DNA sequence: TGCGCCAGCAGCTTGCGAACCGGGGCAGTTCAAGAGACCCAGTACTTC. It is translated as CASSLRTGAVQETQYF.

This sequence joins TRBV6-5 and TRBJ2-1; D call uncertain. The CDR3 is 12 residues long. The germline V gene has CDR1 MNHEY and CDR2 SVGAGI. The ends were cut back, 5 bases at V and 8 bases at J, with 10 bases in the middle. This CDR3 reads CASSRLGDEQFF. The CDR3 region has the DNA TGTGCCAGCAGTCGACTGGGTGATGAGCAGTTCTTC.

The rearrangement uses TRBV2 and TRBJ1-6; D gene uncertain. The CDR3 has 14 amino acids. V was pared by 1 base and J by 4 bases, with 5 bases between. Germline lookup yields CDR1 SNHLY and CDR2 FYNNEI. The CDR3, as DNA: TGTGCCAGCAGTGAAGGCAGTTATAATTCACCCCTCCACTTT. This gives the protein CASSEGSYNSPLHF.

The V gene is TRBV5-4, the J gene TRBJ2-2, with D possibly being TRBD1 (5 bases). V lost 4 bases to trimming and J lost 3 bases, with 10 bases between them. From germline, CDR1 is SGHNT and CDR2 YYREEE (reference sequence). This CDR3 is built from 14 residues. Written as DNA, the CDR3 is TGTGCCAGCAGCCCGACAGATTACACCGGGGAGCTGTTTTTT. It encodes CASSPTDYTGELFF.

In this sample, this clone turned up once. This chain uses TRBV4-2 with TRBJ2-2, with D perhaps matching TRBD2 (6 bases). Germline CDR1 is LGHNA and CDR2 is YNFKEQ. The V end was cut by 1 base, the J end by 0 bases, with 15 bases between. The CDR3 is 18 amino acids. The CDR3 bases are TGTGCCAGCAGCCAAGTGGGGCATGGCGGGGCGAACACCGGGGAGCTGTTTTTT. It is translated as CASSQVGHGGANTGELFF.

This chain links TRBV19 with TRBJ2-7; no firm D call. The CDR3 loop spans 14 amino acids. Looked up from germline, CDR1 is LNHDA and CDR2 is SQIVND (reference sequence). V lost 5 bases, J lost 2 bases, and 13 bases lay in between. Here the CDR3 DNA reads TGTGCCAGTAGTGTAAGGGTGGGCCCCTACGAGCAGTACTTC. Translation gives CASSVRVGPYEQYF.

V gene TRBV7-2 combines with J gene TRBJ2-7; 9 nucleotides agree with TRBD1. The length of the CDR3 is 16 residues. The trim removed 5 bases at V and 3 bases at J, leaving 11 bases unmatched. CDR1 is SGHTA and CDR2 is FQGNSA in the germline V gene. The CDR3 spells CASSVGGGTGIYEQYF. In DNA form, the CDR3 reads TGTGCCAGCAGCGTAGGAGGCGGGACAGGGATCTACGAGCAGTACTTC.

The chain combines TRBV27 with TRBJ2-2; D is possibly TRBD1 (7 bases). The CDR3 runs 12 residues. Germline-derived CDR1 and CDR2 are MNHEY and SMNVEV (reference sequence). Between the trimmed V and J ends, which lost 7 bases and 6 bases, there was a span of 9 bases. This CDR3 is CASTGGPGELFF. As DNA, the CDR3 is TGTGCCAGCACAGGGGGGCCCGGGGAGCTGTTTTTT.

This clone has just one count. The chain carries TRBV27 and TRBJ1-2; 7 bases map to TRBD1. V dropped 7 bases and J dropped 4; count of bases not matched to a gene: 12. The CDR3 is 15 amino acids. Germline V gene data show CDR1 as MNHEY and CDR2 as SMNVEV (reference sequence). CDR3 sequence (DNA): TGTGCCAGCACCACGGGCAGGGGGATAGGCTATGGCTACACCTTC. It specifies CASTTGRGIGYGYTF.

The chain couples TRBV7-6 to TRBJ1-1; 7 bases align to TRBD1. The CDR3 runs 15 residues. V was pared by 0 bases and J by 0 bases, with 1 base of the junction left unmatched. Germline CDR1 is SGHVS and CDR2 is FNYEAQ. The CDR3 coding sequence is TGTGCCAGCAGCTTAGCGAGGGGGCTGAACACTGAAGCTTTCTTT. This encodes CASSLARGLNTEAFF.

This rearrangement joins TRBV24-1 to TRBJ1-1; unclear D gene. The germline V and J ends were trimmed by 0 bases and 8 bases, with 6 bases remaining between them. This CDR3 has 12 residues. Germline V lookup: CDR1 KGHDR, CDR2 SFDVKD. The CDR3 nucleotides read TGTGCCACCAGTGATTTGGGTGGGGAAGCTTTCTTT. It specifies CATSDLGGEAFF.

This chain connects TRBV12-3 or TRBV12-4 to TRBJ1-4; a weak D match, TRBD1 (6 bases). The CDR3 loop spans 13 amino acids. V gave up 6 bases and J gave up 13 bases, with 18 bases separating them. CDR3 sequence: CASSPQGGLRLFF. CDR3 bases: TGTGCCAGCAGCCCTCAAGGGGGACTTCGACTGTTTTTT.

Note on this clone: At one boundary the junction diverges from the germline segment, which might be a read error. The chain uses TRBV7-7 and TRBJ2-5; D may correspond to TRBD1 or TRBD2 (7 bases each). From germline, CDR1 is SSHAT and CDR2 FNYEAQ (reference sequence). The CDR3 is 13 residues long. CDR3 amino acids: CASSGTAGETQYF. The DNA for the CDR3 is TGTGCTAGCAGCGGGACAGCCGGAGAGACCCAGTACTTC. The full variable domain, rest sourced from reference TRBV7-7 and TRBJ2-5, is GAGVSQSPRYKVTKRGQDVTLRCDPISSHATLYWYQQALGQGPEFLTYFNYEAQPDKSGLPSDRFSAERPEGSISTLTIQRTEQRDSAMYRCASSGTAGETQYFGPGTRLLVL.

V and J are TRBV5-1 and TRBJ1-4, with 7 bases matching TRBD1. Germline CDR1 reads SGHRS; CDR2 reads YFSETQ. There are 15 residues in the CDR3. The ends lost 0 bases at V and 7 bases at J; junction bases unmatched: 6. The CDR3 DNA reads TGCGCCAGCAGCTTGGACCCGACAGGGACTGAAAAACTGTTTTTT. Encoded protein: CASSLDPTGTEKLFF.

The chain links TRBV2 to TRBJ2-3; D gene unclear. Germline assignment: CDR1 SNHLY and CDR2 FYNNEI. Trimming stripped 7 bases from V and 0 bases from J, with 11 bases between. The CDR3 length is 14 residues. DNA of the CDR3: TGTGCCAGCACTGTGGGTAGAAGCACAGATACGCAGTATTTT. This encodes CASTVGRSTDTQYF.

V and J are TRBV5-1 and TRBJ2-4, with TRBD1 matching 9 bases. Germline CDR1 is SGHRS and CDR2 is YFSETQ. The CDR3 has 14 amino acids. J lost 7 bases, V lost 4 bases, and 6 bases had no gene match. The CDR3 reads CASSPGQGRNIQYF. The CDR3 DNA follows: TGCGCCAGCAGCCCGGGACAGGGCCGGAACATTCAGTACTTC.

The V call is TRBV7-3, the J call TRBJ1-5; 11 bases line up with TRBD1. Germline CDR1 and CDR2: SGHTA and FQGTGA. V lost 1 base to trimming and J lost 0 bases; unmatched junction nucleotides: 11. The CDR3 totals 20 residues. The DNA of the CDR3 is TGTGCCAGCAGCTTAAGGCCTAGGACAGGGGGCCCCAGTAGCAATCAGCCCCAGCATTTT. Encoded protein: CASSLRPRTGGPSSNQPQHF.

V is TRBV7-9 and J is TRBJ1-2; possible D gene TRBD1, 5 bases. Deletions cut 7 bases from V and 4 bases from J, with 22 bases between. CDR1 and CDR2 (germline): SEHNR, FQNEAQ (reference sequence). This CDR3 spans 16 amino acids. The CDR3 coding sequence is TGTGCCAGCACCCCAGTGCCCAGGGAGGTCTTCTATGGCTACACCTTC. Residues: CASTPVPREVFYGYTF. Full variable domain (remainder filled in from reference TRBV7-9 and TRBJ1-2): DTGVSQNPRHKITKRGQNVTFRCDPISEHNRLYWYRQTLGQGPEFLTYFQNEAQLEKSRLLSDRFSAERPKGSFSTLEIQRTEQGDSAMYLCASTPVPREVFYGYTFGSGTRLTVV.

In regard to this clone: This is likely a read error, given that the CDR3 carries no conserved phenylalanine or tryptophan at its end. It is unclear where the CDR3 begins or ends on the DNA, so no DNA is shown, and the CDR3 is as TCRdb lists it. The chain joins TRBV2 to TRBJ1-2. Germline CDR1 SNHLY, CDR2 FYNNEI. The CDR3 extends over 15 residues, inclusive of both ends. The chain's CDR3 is CASRLQGGMSMAGNL.

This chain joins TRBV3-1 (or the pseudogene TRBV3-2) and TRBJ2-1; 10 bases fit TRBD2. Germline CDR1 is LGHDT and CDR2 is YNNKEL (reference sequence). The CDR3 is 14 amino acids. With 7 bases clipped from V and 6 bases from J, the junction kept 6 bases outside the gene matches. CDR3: CASTQRGGLNEQFF. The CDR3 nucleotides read TGTGCCAGCACACAGCGGGGGGGACTCAATGAGCAGTTCTTC.

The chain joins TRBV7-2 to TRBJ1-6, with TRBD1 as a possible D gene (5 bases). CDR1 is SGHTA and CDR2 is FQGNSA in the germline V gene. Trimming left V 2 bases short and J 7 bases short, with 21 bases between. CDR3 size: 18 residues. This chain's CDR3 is CASSLNGAGRAENSPLHF. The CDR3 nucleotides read TGTGCCAGCAGCTTAAACGGGGCGGGCAGGGCTGAGAATTCACCCCTCCACTTT.